What follows are 4 T cell receptor beta chains derived from one specimen sequenced in a study of T and B cells in COVID-19 patients. From blood, roughly 220-550 ng of genomic DNA served as TRB template. BIOMED2 TRB-A/B primer pools were used in multiplex TRB PCR. Using its own MiXCR run on the multiplex PCR reads, TCRdb lists one record per CDR3 protein. The table includes about 17,000 distinct CDR3 sequences, about 26% detected once. The sequenced sample was blood. The origin of the receptors is a human donor who had recovered from COVID-19.

This clonotype was observed many times. The chain has TRBV19 and TRBJ2-3, with 14 bases fitting TRBD2. The CDR3 is 17 residues long. Per the germline V gene, CDR1 is LNHDA and CDR2 is SQIVND (reference sequence). V dropped 4 bases and J dropped 4; count of bases not matched to a gene: 7. The chain's CDR3 is CASSTIGTSGGADTQYF. The CDR3 DNA is TGTGCCAGTAGTACAATAGGGACTAGCGGGGGAGCAGATACGCAGTATTTT.

The chain joins TRBV7-2 to TRBJ2-5; 12 positions match TRBD2. Trimming took 6 bases from V and 6 from J; bases not matched to a gene: 5. Germline CDR1 reads SGHTA; CDR2 reads FQGNSA. The CDR3 length is 14 residues. The CDR3 sequence is CASSGLAGLQTQYF. The CDR3 DNA reads as TGTGCCAGCAGTGGACTAGCGGGGTTGCAGACCCAGTACTTC.

Judged by abundance, this clonotype is medium-sized. J is TRBJ1-1 and V is TRBV19; the D is unclear. Germline-derived CDR1 and CDR2 are LNHDA and SQIVND (reference sequence). The CDR3 has 13 amino acids. V lost 8 bases and J 5 bases, leaving 15 bases between the germline ends. CDR3 in DNA: TGTGCCAGTGGTCTGAAGGGCGATACTGAAGCTTTCTTT. Its translation: CASGLKGDTEAFF. The variable domain in full, with the rest retrieved from reference TRBV19 and TRBJ1-1, is DGGITQSPKYLFRKEGQNVTLSCEQNLNHDAMYWYRQDPGQGLRLIYYSQIVNDFQKGDIAEGYSVSREKKESFPLTVTSAQKNPTAFYLCASGLKGDTEAFFGQGTRLTVV.

This clonotype is termed medium-sized. The chain combines TRBV6-5 with TRBJ2-3; tentatively, D is TRBD1 or TRBD2 (5 bases each). This CDR3 region has 15 residues. Germline CDR1 MNHEY, CDR2 SVGAGI. Deletions cut 8 bases from V and 0 bases from J, with 15 bases between. The CDR3: CASVPLGASTDTQYF. Written as DNA, the CDR3 is TGTGCCAGCGTCCCACTAGGGGCGAGCACAGATACGCAGTATTTT.